Sequencing of this T cell receptor (beta chain) was carried out in a study of cytomegalovirus exposure and HLA in healthy donors. The study, taken as a whole, reports: Published work reported that the classifier diagnosed cytomegalovirus status with high specificity and sensitivity. Within a later analysis, the majority of CMV-associated TCR beta chains appeared HLA-restricted. Reportedly, TCR beta sequences accurately predicted HLA-A and HLA-B alleles in most subjects.

The PCR was carried out with 60 Vbeta primers and 13 Jbeta primers. TCRdb's copy holds only in-frame clones and misses some; the assay was immunoSEQ multiplex PCR. Of 100,000 to 150,000 clones in the sample, 70% to 85% were seen once. The CDR3 extends over 14 amino acids. Germline V gene lookup returns CDR1 SGDLS and CDR2 YYNGEE. Trimming at V came to 4 bases and at J to 4 bases, leaving 6 bases not matched to a gene. In the case of this clone: Antigen: not known.

The V gene is TRBV9, the J gene TRBJ2-3; 7 bases agree with TRBD2. This sequence originates from a woman between 35 and 50 years old in good health and CMV-seropositive. The sequenced sample was PBMCs. CDR3 bases: TGTGCCAGCAGCCCTTGGGGGGGTGCAGATACGCAGTATTTT. Residues: CASSPWGGADTQYF.